This entry features one T cell receptor (beta chain) sequence. What it binds is unknown. The data derive from a study of graft-versus-host responses after intestinal transplantation. Study at large: Transplant recipients had multivisceral, liver-intestinal, or isolated intestinal grafts.

Both intraepithelial and lamina propria lymphocytes were released by processing graft tissue. The germline V and J ends were trimmed by 3 bases and 5 bases, with 13 bases remaining between them. This CDR3 region has 14 residues. In germline, CDR1 is LGHNA, CDR2 YNFKEQ. TCRdb keeps only in-frame clones here, not all; method: immunoSEQ multiplex PCR. The sample consists of over 7,500 clones, 55% to 75% of them appearing once. General study points: Allografts of one patient group, those with graft-donor T cell macrochimerism, had high graft-versus-host to host-versus-graft clonal ratios. Present in recipient marrow, GvH clones included some that appeared first in ileum or blood.

This receptor was identified in a human patient who received an intestinal transplant, so some T cells may come from the graft donor. Source: ileum tissue, taken 450 to 470 days after transplant. The chain uses TRBV4-2 and TRBJ1-2; possibly TRBD1 for D (6 bases). The DNA for the CDR3 is TGTGCCAGCAGCCATAACAGGGCTGAATATGGCTACACCTTC. Its translation: CASSHNRAEYGYTF.